This TCR beta chain emerged from a study of shared clonotypes between healthy human individuals (TCRdb year 2020). Some background on the complete study: Three men and two women, aged 18 to 49 years, made up the cohort. For each donor, CD4 naive and CD4 memory were each given three plates, CD8 naive was given two plates, and CD8 memory was given one plate. Per donor, leukapheresis produced somewhere between about 0.94 and 10 billion PBMCs. To estimate repertoire size and how much clonotypes are shared between individuals, the study performed deep sequencing of blood TCR repertoires from a few healthy adults. Libraries were prepared and TCR repertoires were sequenced by different laboratories using diverse techniques, in order to increase sequencing depth and limit assay-specific biases. Overall study outcomes, separate from this receptor: Naive subsets generally had larger estimated clonotype richness than memory subsets did. Only blood was sampled, and tissue TCR repertoires likely differ from those in blood. Rarefaction of sorted-subset datasets indicated incomplete sequencing despite the large sequencing depth. The genetic and exposure-history diversity represented was limited by the small number of donors. Across several donors, about 5% of naive CD4, roughly 3.4% of naive CD8, under 2.5% of memory CD4, and approximately 0.4% of memory CD8 clonotypes were shared. Based on pairwise subsampling, the degree of clonotype sharing among donors was expected to be affected by sequencing depth. Compared with non-shared clonotypes, clonotypes shared by all four sorted-subset donors had higher generation probabilities.

Looking up the germline V gene yields CDR1 SGHTA and CDR2 FQGNSA. The CDR3 numbers 16 residues from cysteine through phenylalanine. Only CDR3 DNA is held: 48 bases, read in frame from base 1. V lost 2 bases and J lost 4 bases, and the count of bases not matched to a germline gene is 7. Donors were healthy HIV-negative adults with no recently reported acute infections or vaccinations. All donors were Caucasian adults living in Nashville, Tennessee, USA. Magnetic negative selection was used to enrich CD4+ T cells, after which naive cells were positively selected on CD45RA and the negative fraction became the memory subset. Blood was collected by leukapheresis, and PBMCs were isolated by Ficoll-Histopaque density gradient centrifugation and then cryopreserved in liquid nitrogen vapor phase. Purity and quantity of every magnetically sorted T cell population were checked by analytical flow cytometry. From each sorted fraction, genomic DNA was isolated and quantified by UV absorbance on a Nanodrop 2000c.

Worth noting for this clone: Its binding antigen is unknown. Base qualities are not provided; no much larger clone lies one nucleotide away.

TCR CDR3 regions were amplified from genomic DNA by multiplex PCR using the deep immunoSEQ assay. Genomic DNA extracted from each cell subset was distributed evenly over all wells of several immunoSEQ 96-well plates, and each plate served as one replicate. Each replicate PCR for sorted subsets received approximately 220 ng genomic DNA, equal to some 32,000 T cell genomes. The purified libraries were quantified using a Qubit 3.0 fluorometer, sized with a Bioanalyzer 2100, and then quantified again using the KAPA Library Quantification kit. Every immunoSEQ 96-well plate was sequenced on a separate single-read 150-cycle Illumina NextSeq 550 flow cell. Per the source publication's procedure: Because the immunoSEQ output held only junctional sequences and lacked quality scores, the filtering could not match the filtering applied to full-length reads. To assign V/J genes and CDR3, sequences were annotated using PyIR, a Python wrapper for IgBLAST v1.9, with IMGT germline references. Any read was removed if the V/J assignment was weak (E-value above 1e-6), the CDR3 was missing, or the read contained stop codons, out-of-frame junctions, or ambiguous translated residues. V3J clonotypes were defined by identical inferred V gene, J gene, and CDR3 amino acid sequence. To compute the percentage overlap between repertoires, the number of shared unique clonotypes was divided by the size of the smaller repertoire. Three approaches were used to assess repertoire richness: RTK rarefaction, the Chao1 estimator, and Recon v2.1 estimates of unobserved clonotypes. For all TCRbeta clonotypes obtained by the gDNA method from several donors, generation probabilities were computed with OLGA. TCRdb limited this immuneACCESS table to in-frame rearrangements with V and J called. A share of clones is missing; checked studies link under half to unresolved V genes, and the rest is unexplained. That table supplies the V and J calls and clone size; D and trimming were determined from the DNA. This sample has about 2 million clones in its table, and 85% to 95% of those were observed once. The top ten hold under 0.15% of the sample.

Source material: naive CD4+ T cells sorted from blood. The cell subset or site label corresponds to: CD45RA+ positively selected. This clonotype was sampled from a man aged 18 to 29 in good health. Rearrangement joined TRBV7-2 to TRBJ2-4; 8 central nucleotides agree with TRBD1. The CDR3 is CASSLSGTGRKNIQYF. The nucleotide sequence reads TGTGCCAGCAGCTTATCGGGGACAGGTAGAAAAAACATTCAGTACTTC.